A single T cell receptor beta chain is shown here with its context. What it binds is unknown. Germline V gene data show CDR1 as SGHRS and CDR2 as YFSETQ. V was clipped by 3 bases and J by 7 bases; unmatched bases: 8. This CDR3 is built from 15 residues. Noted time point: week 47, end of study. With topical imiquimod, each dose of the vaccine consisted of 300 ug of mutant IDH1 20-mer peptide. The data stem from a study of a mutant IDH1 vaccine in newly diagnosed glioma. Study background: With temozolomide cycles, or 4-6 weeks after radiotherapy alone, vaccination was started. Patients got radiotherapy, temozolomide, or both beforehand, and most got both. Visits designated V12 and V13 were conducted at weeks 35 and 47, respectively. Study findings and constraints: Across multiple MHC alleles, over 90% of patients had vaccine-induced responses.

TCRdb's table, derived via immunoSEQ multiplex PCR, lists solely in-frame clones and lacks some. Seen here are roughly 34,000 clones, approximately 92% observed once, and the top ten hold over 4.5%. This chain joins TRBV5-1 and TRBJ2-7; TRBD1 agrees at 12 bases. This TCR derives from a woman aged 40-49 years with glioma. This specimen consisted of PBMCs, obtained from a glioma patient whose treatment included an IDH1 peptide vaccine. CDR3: CASSYPGQGAEEQYF. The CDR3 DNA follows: TGCGCCAGCAGCTACCCGGGACAGGGGGCTGAGGAGCAGTACTTC.